A single sample gave rise to the 21 T cell receptor beta chains below, sequenced in a study of control samples from healthy donors and cancer patients. Sequenced by immunoSEQ multiplex PCR; TCRdb stores in-frame clones only, minus some. The data show tens of thousands of clones, approximately 91% seen once. Sequencing used blood. All receptors derive from a man aged 45-65 years in good health.

The gene calls are TRBV3-1 (or the pseudogene TRBV3-2) and TRBJ1-4, with no clear D. CDR1 is LGHDT and CDR2 is YNNKEL in the germline V gene (reference sequence). Trimming pared 3 bases from V and 10 bases from J, leaving 9 bases between. There are 12 residues in the CDR3. CDR3 DNA sequence: TGTGCCAGCAGCCATGAAGGGCTAAAACTGTTTTTT. Translation gives CASSHEGLKLFF.

This clone was recorded only once. The J gene is TRBJ1-6, the V gene TRBV27; 11 positions agree with TRBD1. CDR3 length: 15 amino acids. Germline V CDR1 and CDR2: MNHEY, SMNVEV (reference sequence). Losses at the gene ends were 3 bases for V and 6 bases for J; bases not matched to a gene: 1. The DNA of the CDR3 is TGTGCCAGCAGTTTTGGGACAGGGGGTAATTCACCCCTCCACTTT. Translating gives CASSFGTGGNSPLHF.

V usage is TRBV6-5 and J usage is TRBJ2-5, with 7 bases aligning to TRBD2. After removal of 6 bases from V and 5 bases from J, the junction contained 9 bases not matched to a gene. CDR1 and CDR2 from the germline V gene are MNHEY and SVGAGI. The CDR3 extends over 14 amino acids. In DNA, the CDR3 is TGTGCCAGCAGCCTCACACCGGGGGGTGAGACCCAGTACTTC. Amino acids: CASSLTPGGETQYF.

V gene TRBV29-1 combines with J gene TRBJ1-1; D might be TRBD1 (5 bases). Germline-derived CDR1 and CDR2 are SQVTM and ANQGSEA. Trimming pared 3 bases from V and 3 bases from J, leaving 8 bases between. CDR3 length: 12 amino acids. The CDR3 nucleotides read TGCAGCGTTGACAGGGACGACACTGAAGCTTTCTTT. Translated, it gives CSVDRDDTEAFF.

Details on this clone: Within the sample, other DNA sequences also encode this same CDR3. This sequence joins TRBV6-1 and TRBJ1-2, with D hard to call. Between the trimmed V and J ends, which lost 2 bases and 4 bases, there was a span of 8 bases. The germline CDR1 and CDR2 sequences are MNHNS and SASEGT. This CDR3 spans 13 amino acids. In nucleotides, the CDR3 is TGTGCCAGCAGTGAATCGGCAGCCTATGGCTACACCTTC. Translating it yields CASSESAAYGYTF.

This chain links TRBV5-5 with TRBJ1-1, with a weak D call TRBD1 (6 bases). This CDR3 comprises 17 residues. Deletions cut 0 bases from V and 3 bases from J, with 18 bases between. CDR1 and CDR2 from the germline V gene are SGHKS and YYEKEE (reference sequence). The CDR3 DNA reads TGTGCCAGCAGCTTGGAGACAGCAGGGGTTCCGTACACTGAAGCTTTCTTT. Its protein is CASSLETAGVPYTEAFF.

This rearrangement joins TRBV4-1 to TRBJ1-2; unclear D gene. V was pared by 0 bases and J by 5 bases, with 19 bases between. CDR1 and CDR2 from the germline V gene are MGHRA and YSYEKL. This CDR3 spans 17 amino acids. CDR3 loop: CASSQESTRPTYYGYTF. CDR3 bases: TGCGCCAGCAGCCAAGAAAGTACCCGACCGACTTATTATGGCTACACCTTC.

The gene calls are TRBV5-6 and TRBJ1-5, with D hard to call. The germline V and J ends were trimmed by 0 bases and 0 bases, with 7 bases remaining between them. CDR3 length: 15 amino acids. Germline V CDR1 and CDR2: SGHDT, YYEEEE. The DNA of the CDR3 is TGTGCCAGCAGCTTGGGGCCGGATAGCAATCAGCCCCAGCATTTT. Its translation: CASSLGPDSNQPQHF. The complete variable domain, with remaining parts taken from reference TRBV5-6 and TRBJ1-5, reads DAGVTQSPTHLIKTRGQQVTLRCSPKSGHDTVSWYQQALGQGPQFIFQYYEEEERQRGNFPDRFSGHQFPNYSSELNVNALLLGDSALYLCASSLGPDSNQPQHFGDGTRLSIL.

The chain employs TRBV3-1 (or the pseudogene TRBV3-2) and TRBJ2-3; the match to TRBD2 covers 9 bases. The CDR3 contains 17 residues. CDR1 is LGHDT and CDR2 is YNNKEL in the germline V gene (reference sequence). The V and J ends lost 2 bases and 1 base, in that order; junction bases with no gene match: 7. CDR3 DNA sequence: TGTGCCAGCAGCCAAAGGGTCGGCGGGGGGGGCACAGATACGCAGTATTTT. It specifies CASSQRVGGGGTDTQYF.

This clone was detected once. V usage is TRBV7-2 and J usage is TRBJ2-2; 7 nucleotides match TRBD1. CDR3 length: 17 residues. From germline, CDR1 is SGHTA and CDR2 FQGNSA. J lost 4 bases, V lost 2 bases, and 10 bases had no gene match. CDR3 nucleotide sequence: TGTGCCAGCAGCTTACGTTTAGGGGGCTCGAGCACCGGGGAGCTGTTTTTT. This codes for CASSLRLGGSSTGELFF.

The chain carries TRBV7-2 and TRBJ2-7; 9 bases are shared with TRBD2. The germline V gene has CDR1 SGHTA and CDR2 FQGNSA. V lost 0 bases to trimming and J lost 6 bases; unmatched junction nucleotides: 6. The CDR3 loop spans 15 amino acids. CDR3 loop: CASSLAVAGVSEQYF. The CDR3 DNA reads as TGTGCCAGCAGCTTAGCGGTAGCGGGGGTTAGCGAGCAGTACTTC.

This clone has a single count. V usage is TRBV27 and J usage is TRBJ2-3; no clear D gene. CDR1 is MNHEY, CDR2 SMNVEV, per germline (reference sequence). Trimming cost V 5 bases and J 0 bases, with 12 bases left between them. The CDR3 consists of 15 residues. CDR3 in amino acids: CASSLLGVSTDTQYF. Here the CDR3 DNA reads TGTGCCAGCAGTCTACTTGGGGTGAGCACAGATACGCAGTATTTT.

V usage is TRBV11-3 and J usage is TRBJ2-4; 9 bases match TRBD2. Unmatched junction bases numbered 11, after V lost 2 bases and J lost 3 bases. Germline lookup yields CDR1 SGHNT and CDR2 YENEEA. The CDR3 is made up of 18 amino acids. CDR3 amino acids: CASSLIGSERGDKNIQYF. As DNA, the CDR3 is TGTGCCAGCAGCTTAATTGGGTCGGAGCGGGGGGACAAAAACATTCAGTACTTC.

This clone has just a few counts. This sequence joins TRBV6-6 and TRBJ2-1; D may match TRBD1 or TRBD2 (6 bases each). Between the trimmed V and J ends, which lost 10 bases and 7 bases, there was a span of 17 bases. CDR1 and CDR2 (germline): MNHNY, SVGAGI (reference sequence). This CDR3 is 13 amino acids long. CDR3 region: CATGGGLRNEQFF. Written as DNA, the CDR3 is TGTGCCACCGGAGGGGGGTTGAGGAATGAGCAGTTCTTC.

The gene calls are TRBV7-3 and TRBJ2-2, with TRBD1 matching over 9 bases. The CDR3 has 16 residues. Unmatched junction bases numbered 4, after V lost 2 bases and J lost 3 bases. Germline V gene sequence: CDR1 SGHTA, CDR2 FQGTGA. The CDR3 sequence is CASSLDRGRDTGELFF. CDR3 sequence (DNA): TGTGCCAGCAGCTTAGACAGGGGGAGGGACACCGGGGAGCTGTTTTTT. Full variable domain (outside the CDR3, taken from reference TRBV7-3 and TRBJ2-2): GAGVSQTPSNKVTEKGKYVELRCDPISGHTALYWYRQSLGQGPEFLIYFQGTGAADDSGLPNDRFFAVRPEGSVSTLKIQRTERGDSAVYLCASSLDRGRDTGELFFGEGSRLTVL.

This clone was counted between two and nine times. The rearrangement links TRBV7-9 to TRBJ1-2; no definite D call. The CDR3 length is 14 residues. V shed 3 bases and J shed 6 bases, with 14 bases lying between them. Germline loops: CDR1 SEHNR, CDR2 FQNEAQ (reference sequence). The CDR3 protein is CASSFGRSLDGYTF. The CDR3 nucleotides are TGTGCCAGCAGCTTCGGAAGATCACTGGATGGCTACACCTTC. The full variable domain, completed using reference TRBV7-9 and TRBJ1-2, is DTGVSQNPRHKITKRGQNVTFRCDPISEHNRLYWYRQTLGQGPEFLTYFQNEAQLEKSRLLSDRFSAERPKGSFSTLEIQRTEQGDSAMYLCASSFGRSLDGYTFGSGTRLTVV.

This rearrangement joins TRBV5-1 to TRBJ2-1; TRBD1 is a possible D gene (6 bases). The V and J ends lost 0 bases and 1 base respectively, with 8 bases between them. Germline CDR1 SGHRS, CDR2 YFSETQ. This CDR3 contains 15 residues. The CDR3 DNA reads TGCGCCAGCAGCTTGGAGGGGACATCCTACAATGAGCAGTTCTTC. This sequence encodes CASSLEGTSYNEQFF.

The genes are TRBV7-2 and TRBJ1-2; no clear D. The V and J ends lost 5 bases and 3 bases respectively, with 4 bases between them. Germline loops: CDR1 SGHTA, CDR2 FQGNSA. The CDR3 contains 11 residues. CDR3 DNA: TGTGCCAGCAGCCAGGACTATGGCTACACCTTC. It translates to CASSQDYGYTF.

This clone was detected a few times. This chain joins TRBV9 and TRBJ2-2; 7 bases map to TRBD1. After removal of 0 bases from V and 6 bases from J, the junction contained 5 bases not matched to a gene. Germline V gene data show CDR1 as SGDLS and CDR2 as YYNGEE. This CDR3 is 15 amino acids long. The CDR3 loop reads CASSVEGGAAGELFF. The CDR3, as DNA: TGTGCCAGCAGCGTAGAAGGGGGCGCCGCCGGGGAGCTGTTTTTT.

As concerns this clone: Other DNA sequences in this sample translate to the same CDR3. This rearrangement joins TRBV6-1 to TRBJ1-5; tentatively, D is TRBD1 (5 bases). Trimming shortened V by 2 bases and J by 4 bases, and 9 bases separated the two germline ends. Per the germline V gene, CDR1 is MNHNS and CDR2 is SASEGT. The length of the CDR3 is 14 residues. The CDR3 DNA is TGTGCCAGCAGTGAACAGGGAGGGAATCAGCCCCAGCATTTT. It translates to CASSEQGGNQPQHF.

The V and J genes are TRBV6-1 and TRBJ2-1, with D unclear. V lost 1 base and J 2 bases, leaving 9 bases between the germline ends. The CDR3 sequence is 15 residues long. Per the germline V gene, CDR1 is MNHNS and CDR2 is SASEGT. The CDR3 nucleotides read TGTGCCAGCAGTGAAGTAAGTATGACCTACAATGAGCAGTTCTTC. It encodes CASSEVSMTYNEQFF.